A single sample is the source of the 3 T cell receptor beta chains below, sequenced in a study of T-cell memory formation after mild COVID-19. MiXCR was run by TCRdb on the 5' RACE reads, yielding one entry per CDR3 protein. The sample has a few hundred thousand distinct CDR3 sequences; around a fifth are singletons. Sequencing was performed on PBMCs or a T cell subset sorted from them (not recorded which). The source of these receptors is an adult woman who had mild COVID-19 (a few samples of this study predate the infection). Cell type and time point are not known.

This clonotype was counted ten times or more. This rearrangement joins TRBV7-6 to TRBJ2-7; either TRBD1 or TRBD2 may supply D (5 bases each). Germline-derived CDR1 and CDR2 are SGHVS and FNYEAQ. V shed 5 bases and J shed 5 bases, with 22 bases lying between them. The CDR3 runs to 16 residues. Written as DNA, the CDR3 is TGTGCCAGCAGCCACCGGGCTGGGGGTTTAACGAACGAGCAGTACTTC. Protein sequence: CASSHRAGGLTNEQYF.

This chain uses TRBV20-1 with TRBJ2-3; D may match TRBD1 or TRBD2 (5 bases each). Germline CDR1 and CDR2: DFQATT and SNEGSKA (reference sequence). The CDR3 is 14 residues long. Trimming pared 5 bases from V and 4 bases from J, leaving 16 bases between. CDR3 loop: CSAVGPSNADTQYF. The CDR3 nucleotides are TGCAGTGCTGTGGGACCCAGTAACGCAGATACGCAGTATTTT.

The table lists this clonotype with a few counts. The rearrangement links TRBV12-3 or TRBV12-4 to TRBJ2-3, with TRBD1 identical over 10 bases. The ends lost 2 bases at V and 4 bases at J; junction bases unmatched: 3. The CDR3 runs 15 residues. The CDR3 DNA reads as TGTGCCAGCAGTTTAACCGGGACAGGGGCAGATACGCAGTATTTT. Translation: CASSLTGTGADTQYF.